Listed here are 31 T cell receptor beta chains from one sample, sequenced in a study of cytomegalovirus exposure and HLA in healthy donors. Primers: 60 Vbeta forward and 13 Jbeta reverse. TCRdb's copy holds only in-frame clones and misses some; the assay was immunoSEQ multiplex PCR. The sample holds approximately 75,000 clones, approximately 70% seen once. The material sequenced was PBMCs. Receptors originate from a man aged 40-55 years in good health and CMV-seropositive.

This rearrangement joins TRBV29-1 to TRBJ2-1; weak D call: TRBD1 (5 bases). The germline gives CDR1 SQVTM, CDR2 ANQGSEA. V dropped 2 bases and J dropped 2 bases, with 22 bases sitting between them. The CDR3 runs 18 residues. The CDR3 DNA follows: TGCAGCGTTGAAAGAGAGAACAGGATTACCCTTGCCTACAATGAGCAGTTCTTC. It encodes CSVERENRITLAYNEQFF.

This chain links TRBV6-4 with TRBJ2-3; 8 nucleotides agree with TRBD2. The V segment lost 3 bases and the J segment 1 base; nucleotides outside the gene matches: 6. This CDR3 spans 16 amino acids. Germline loops: CDR1 MRHNA, CDR2 SNTAGT. The CDR3 DNA sequence: TGTGCCAGCAGTGAATCCCGTAGCGGGGGCACAGATACGCAGTATTTT. Protein: CASSESRSGGTDTQYF.

This chain connects TRBV5-6 to TRBJ1-4, with D perhaps TRBD1 (5 bases). CDR1 is SGHDT and CDR2 is YYEEEE in the germline V gene. CDR3 length equals 15 residues. Trimming pared 0 bases from V and 8 bases from J, leaving 14 bases between. CDR3 region: CASSLDGGVSEKLFF. In DNA form, the CDR3 reads TGTGCCAGCAGCTTGGACGGGGGGGTTTCCGAAAAACTGTTTTTT.

J is TRBJ2-5 and V is TRBV14; D is possibly TRBD1 (6 bases). The DNA end is more similar to TRBJ2-7, so the J call may be wrong. Germline CDR1 reads SGHDN; CDR2 reads FVKESK. The CDR3 has 12 residues. The CDR3 sequence: CASSPQGHEQYF. The CDR3 DNA reads as TGTGCCAGCAGCCCTCAGGGGCACGAGCAGTACTTC.

The CDR3 loop is CASSSFRTGTADWEQYF. CDR3 bases: TGTGCCAGCAGCTCCTTTAGAACCGGGACAGCCGATTGGGAGCAGTACTTC. This chain connects TRBV5-6 to TRBJ2-7, with 7 bases that match TRBD1. Trimming at V came to 3 bases and at J to 7 bases, leaving 19 bases not matched to a gene. This CDR3 is 17 amino acids long. Germline CDR1 SGHDT, CDR2 YYEEEE.

The chain employs TRBV10-1 and TRBJ2-3, with TRBD2 matching 7 bases. With V trimmed by 4 bases and J by 6 bases, 7 bases remained unmatched. This CDR3 is 14 amino acids long. Germline V CDR1 and CDR2: WNHNN, SYGVQD (reference sequence). The CDR3 loop is CASSVTSVRDTQYF. The CDR3 region has the DNA TGCGCCAGCAGTGTTACTAGCGTGCGGGATACGCAGTATTTT.

The sample holds one count of this clone. The chain combines TRBV30 with TRBJ1-1, with 9 bases lining up with TRBD1. Germline V gene sequence: CDR1 GTSNPN, CDR2 SVGIG (reference sequence). This CDR3 has 13 residues. V shed 3 bases, J shed 8 bases, and the junction held 7 bases outside the gene matches. The CDR3 coding sequence is TGTGCCTGGAGGGTGACAGGGGGGTTGGAAGCTTTCTTT. Translation gives CAWRVTGGLEAFF. The variable domain in full, completed from reference TRBV30 and TRBJ1-1, reads SQTIHQWPATLVQPVGSPLSLECTVEGTSNPNLYWYRQAAGRGLQLLFYSVGIGQISSEVPQNLSASRPQDRQFILSSKKLLLSDSGFYLCAWRVTGGLEAFFGQGTRLTVV.

This chain joins TRBV7-2 and TRBJ2-5; tentatively, D is TRBD2 (5 bases). Trimming removed 0 bases at V and 5 bases at J, with 13 bases between. The length of the CDR3 is 15 residues. Germline lookup yields CDR1 SGHTA and CDR2 FQGNSA. For the CDR3, the DNA is TGTGCCAGCAGCTTAGCCGCGACTAATATCGAGACCCAGTACTTC. This translates into CASSLAATNIETQYF.

The chain links TRBV28 to TRBJ1-2; no reliable D call. Trimming removed 2 bases at V and 6 bases at J, with 10 bases between. The CDR3 extends over 13 amino acids. Germline lookup yields CDR1 MDHEN and CDR2 SYDVKM. In DNA form, the CDR3 reads TGTGCCAGCAGTTTACCCCCCACTCATGGCTACACCTTC. Protein sequence: CASSLPPTHGYTF.

The chain joins TRBV28 to TRBJ1-2, with 11 bases that match TRBD1. The CDR3 is made up of 15 amino acids. Germline CDR1 reads MDHEN; CDR2 reads SYDVKM. Trimming removed 5 bases from V and 8 bases from J; junction bases left unmatched: 10. Here the CDR3 DNA reads TGTGCCAGCAGTCTAGCCGGGACAGGGGGTTACGGCTACACCTTC. It codes for CASSLAGTGGYGYTF.

J is TRBJ1-1 and V is TRBV2; D is ambiguous. With 6 bases removed from V and 1 base from J, the gap between germline ends came to 9 bases. CDR3 size: 13 residues. In germline, CDR1 is SNHLY, CDR2 FYNNEI. The CDR3 loop reads CASSATENTEAFF. CDR3 in DNA: TGTGCCAGCAGCGCAACAGAGAACACTGAAGCTTTCTTT.

This chain connects TRBV10-3 to TRBJ2-7; 7 bases agree with TRBD1. This CDR3 is 17 amino acids long. Per the germline V gene, CDR1 is ENHRY and CDR2 is SYGVKD. V lost 4 bases, J lost 3 bases, and 15 bases stayed unmatched. CDR3 DNA: TGTGCCATCAGTGGCGCTGTTGGCAGGGGGAATCGCTACGAGCAGTACTTC. It translates to CAISGAVGRGNRYEQYF.

A remark on this clone: This same CDR3 is encoded by further DNA sequences in the sample. V gene TRBV6-1 combines with J gene TRBJ1-4; the D gene is possibly TRBD1 (5 bases). The V end lost 1 base, the J end lost 8 bases, and 14 bases lay between the germline ends. Germline-derived CDR1 and CDR2 are MNHNS and SASEGT. This CDR3 is built from 15 residues. This chain's CDR3 is CASSEVGRVREKLFF. CDR3 nucleotide sequence: TGTGCCAGCAGTGAAGTTGGCAGGGTGCGGGAAAAACTGTTTTTT.

This sequence joins TRBV19 and TRBJ2-3; no definite D call. Per germline, CDR1 LNHDA and CDR2 SQIVND (reference sequence). V lost 10 bases and J 2 bases, leaving 10 bases between the germline ends. The length of the CDR3 is 12 residues. CDR3 sequence reads: CATAGPTDTQYF. In DNA, the CDR3 is TGTGCCACCGCAGGCCCCACAGATACGCAGTATTTT.

This chain connects TRBV9 to TRBJ2-3, with 8 bases lining up with TRBD2. The CDR3 has 17 residues. Germline V gene sequence: CDR1 SGDLS, CDR2 YYNGEE. V trimming: 0 bases; J trimming: 3 bases; junction bases outside the gene matches: 9. CDR3 nucleotide sequence: TGTGCCAGCAGCGTAGCAGAGGGACTAGACTTTACAGATACGCAGTATTTT. Its translation is CASSVAEGLDFTDTQYF. Full variable domain (rest looked up from reference TRBV9 and TRBJ2-3): DSGVTQTPKHLITATGQRVTLRCSPRSGDLSVYWYQQSLDQGLQFLIQYYNGEERAKGNILERFSAQQFPDLHSELNLSSLELGDSALYFCASSVAEGLDFTDTQYFGPGTRLTVL.

The chain uses TRBV6-5 and TRBJ2-7; D is possibly TRBD1 (6 bases). There are 14 residues in the CDR3. Trimming removed 2 bases at V and 3 bases at J, with 11 bases between. CDR1 MNHEY and CDR2 SVGAGI come from the germline V gene. CDR3 DNA: TGTGCCAGCAGTTACAACAGGGCTGGCTACGAGCAGTACTTC. Protein product: CASSYNRAGYEQYF.

The genes are TRBV9 and TRBJ1-1; 8 positions match TRBD1. Germline V CDR1 and CDR2: SGDLS, YYNGEE. The ends lost 0 bases at V and 3 bases at J; junction bases unmatched: 7. This CDR3 has 16 amino acids. The CDR3 loop is CASSVEDRVEDTEAFF. In DNA, the CDR3 is TGTGCCAGCAGCGTAGAGGACAGGGTCGAGGACACTGAAGCTTTCTTT.

The chain couples TRBV11-1 to TRBJ1-6; 7 positions agree with TRBD1. The CDR3 sequence is 13 residues long. Germline V CDR1 and CDR2: SGHAT, FQDESV (reference sequence). Losses at the gene ends were 4 bases for V and 8 bases for J; bases not matched to a gene: 2. The CDR3 region is CASSSDRDSPLHF. The CDR3 bases are TGTGCCAGCAGCTCCGACAGGGATTCACCCCTCCACTTT.

This clone was seen a handful of times. The V gene is TRBV30, the J gene TRBJ1-3, with 7 bases that match TRBD1. The ends lost 5 bases at V and 8 bases at J; junction bases unmatched: 6. This CDR3 has 12 amino acids. The germline V gene has CDR1 GTSNPN and CDR2 SVGIG (reference sequence). DNA of the CDR3: TGTGCCTGGGGGGAAGGGGGCTACACCATATATTTT. Translated, it gives CAWGEGGYTIYF.

The V and J genes are TRBV21-1 and TRBJ1-6; TRBD1 reflects the table's D call only, with no check against the DNA. TRBV21-1 is deemed a pseudogene. CDR3 length: 16 amino acids. CDR3 region: CASTKGHPEYNSPLHF. DNA for the CDR3: TGTGCCAGCACCAAGGGACACCCGGAATATAATTCACCCCTCCACTTT.

The V call is TRBV27, the J call TRBJ2-2, with D perhaps TRBD2 (6 bases). This CDR3 has 16 residues. The V gene lost 5 bases and the J gene lost 3 bases, with 16 bases spanning the gap. Germline V gives CDR1 MNHEY, CDR2 SMNVEV (reference sequence). The CDR3 spells CASSPRWREHTGELFF. The CDR3 coding sequence is TGTGCCAGCAGTCCCCGGTGGAGGGAGCACACCGGGGAGCTGTTTTTT.

The rearrangement links TRBV7-6 to TRBJ2-7, with 11 bases aligning to TRBD2. CDR1 and CDR2 (germline): SGHVS, FNYEAQ. V shed 1 base, J shed 2 bases, and the junction held 4 bases outside the gene matches. The CDR3 is 16 amino acids. The CDR3 here is CASSLEHSGGAYEQYF. In nucleotides, the CDR3 is TGTGCCAGCAGCTTAGAGCATAGCGGGGGGGCCTACGAGCAGTACTTC.

The rearrangement joins TRBV30 to TRBJ2-7, with TRBD1 matching 8 bases. The V gene end was trimmed by 5 bases and the J gene end by 6 bases; junction bases not matched to a gene: 6. The CDR3 contains 12 residues. Germline assignment: CDR1 GTSNPN and CDR2 SVGIG (reference sequence). The CDR3 DNA sequence: TGTGCCTGGGACAGGGGAGTTGGCGAGCAGTACTTC. This sequence encodes CAWDRGVGEQYF.

V gene TRBV5-4 combines with J gene TRBJ2-2; D might be TRBD2 (7 bases). V was cut by 4 bases and J by 9 bases, with 13 bases left in between. Germline V CDR1 and CDR2: SGHNT, YYREEE (reference sequence). There are 13 residues in the CDR3. The CDR3 bases are TGTGCCAGCAGCCCCGGGGGGACACGGGAGCTGTTTTTT. This codes for CASSPGGTRELFF. Based on the CDR3 plus reference TRBV5-4 and TRBJ2-2, the full variable domain is ETGVTQSPTHLIKTRGQQVTLRCSSQSGHNTVSWYQQALGQGPQFIFQYYREEENGRGNFPPRFSGLQFPNYSSELNVNALELDDSALYLCASSPGGTRELFFGEGSRLTVL.

This sequence joins TRBV4-1 and TRBJ1-2; no clear D. Trimming took 2 bases from V and 4 from J, leaving 11 bases between them. Germline-derived CDR1 and CDR2 are MGHRA and YSYEKL. This CDR3 region has 14 residues. DNA for the CDR3: TGCGCCAGCAGCCAAAATGTAATCGGCTATGGCTACACCTTC. Protein sequence: CASSQNVIGYGYTF.

The chain carries TRBV4-1 and TRBJ1-2; D is ambiguous. Germline lookup yields CDR1 MGHRA and CDR2 YSYEKL. The CDR3 contains 14 residues. The V end was cut by 2 bases, the J end by 6 bases, with 13 bases between. In DNA, the CDR3 is TGCGCCAGCAGCCAAAGATTGGCGCAGGATGGCTACACCTTC. Translating gives CASSQRLAQDGYTF.

Only one count was recorded for this clone. The chain has TRBV2 and TRBJ1-5; no clear D gene. The CDR3 spans 15 residues. Trimming took 7 bases from V and 0 from J, leaving 13 bases between them. In germline, CDR1 is SNHLY, CDR2 FYNNEI. Here the CDR3 DNA reads TGTGCCAGCACCTTGCTCGGGAATAGCAATCAGCCCCAGCATTTT. This encodes CASTLLGNSNQPQHF.

The CDR3 loop is CASSPLAGGVAYF. The CDR3 DNA sequence: TGTGCCAGCAGCCCACTAGCGGGGGGGGTGGCGTATTTT. The chain couples TRBV7-2 to TRBJ2-3; the match to TRBD2 covers 13 bases. Unmatched junction bases numbered 7, after V lost 5 bases and J lost 14 bases. Germline V lookup: CDR1 SGHTA, CDR2 FQGNSA. This CDR3 comprises 13 residues.

The CDR3 sequence: CASSLSLSSNQPQHF. In DNA form, the CDR3 reads TGTGCCAGCAGTTTATCTCTATCTAGTAATCAGCCCCAGCATTTT. The chain has TRBV27 and TRBJ1-5; D unresolved. This CDR3 is built from 15 residues. Germline lookup yields CDR1 MNHEY and CDR2 SMNVEV (reference sequence). Trimming took off 0 bases at V and 4 bases at J, with 10 bases between the two ends.

The chain has TRBV19 and TRBJ1-2, with D possibly TRBD1 on 5 matching bases. Trimming shortened V by 9 bases and J by 8 bases, and 13 bases separated the two germline ends. Germline V lookup: CDR1 LNHDA, CDR2 SQIVND (reference sequence). The CDR3 runs 11 residues. The CDR3 sequence is CASNQRGGYTF. In DNA form, the CDR3 reads TGTGCCAGCAACCAAAGGGGAGGCTACACCTTC.

This clone was detected only a few times. The chain combines TRBV5-1 with TRBJ2-7, with TRBD1 matching 7 bases. Germline CDR1 and CDR2: SGHRS and YFSETQ. Trimming took 6 bases from V and 3 from J; bases not matched to a gene: 6. CDR3 length: 13 amino acids. Here the CDR3 DNA reads TGCGCCAGCACGGGACAGCTCATCTACGAGCAGTACTTC. Protein product: CASTGQLIYEQYF.